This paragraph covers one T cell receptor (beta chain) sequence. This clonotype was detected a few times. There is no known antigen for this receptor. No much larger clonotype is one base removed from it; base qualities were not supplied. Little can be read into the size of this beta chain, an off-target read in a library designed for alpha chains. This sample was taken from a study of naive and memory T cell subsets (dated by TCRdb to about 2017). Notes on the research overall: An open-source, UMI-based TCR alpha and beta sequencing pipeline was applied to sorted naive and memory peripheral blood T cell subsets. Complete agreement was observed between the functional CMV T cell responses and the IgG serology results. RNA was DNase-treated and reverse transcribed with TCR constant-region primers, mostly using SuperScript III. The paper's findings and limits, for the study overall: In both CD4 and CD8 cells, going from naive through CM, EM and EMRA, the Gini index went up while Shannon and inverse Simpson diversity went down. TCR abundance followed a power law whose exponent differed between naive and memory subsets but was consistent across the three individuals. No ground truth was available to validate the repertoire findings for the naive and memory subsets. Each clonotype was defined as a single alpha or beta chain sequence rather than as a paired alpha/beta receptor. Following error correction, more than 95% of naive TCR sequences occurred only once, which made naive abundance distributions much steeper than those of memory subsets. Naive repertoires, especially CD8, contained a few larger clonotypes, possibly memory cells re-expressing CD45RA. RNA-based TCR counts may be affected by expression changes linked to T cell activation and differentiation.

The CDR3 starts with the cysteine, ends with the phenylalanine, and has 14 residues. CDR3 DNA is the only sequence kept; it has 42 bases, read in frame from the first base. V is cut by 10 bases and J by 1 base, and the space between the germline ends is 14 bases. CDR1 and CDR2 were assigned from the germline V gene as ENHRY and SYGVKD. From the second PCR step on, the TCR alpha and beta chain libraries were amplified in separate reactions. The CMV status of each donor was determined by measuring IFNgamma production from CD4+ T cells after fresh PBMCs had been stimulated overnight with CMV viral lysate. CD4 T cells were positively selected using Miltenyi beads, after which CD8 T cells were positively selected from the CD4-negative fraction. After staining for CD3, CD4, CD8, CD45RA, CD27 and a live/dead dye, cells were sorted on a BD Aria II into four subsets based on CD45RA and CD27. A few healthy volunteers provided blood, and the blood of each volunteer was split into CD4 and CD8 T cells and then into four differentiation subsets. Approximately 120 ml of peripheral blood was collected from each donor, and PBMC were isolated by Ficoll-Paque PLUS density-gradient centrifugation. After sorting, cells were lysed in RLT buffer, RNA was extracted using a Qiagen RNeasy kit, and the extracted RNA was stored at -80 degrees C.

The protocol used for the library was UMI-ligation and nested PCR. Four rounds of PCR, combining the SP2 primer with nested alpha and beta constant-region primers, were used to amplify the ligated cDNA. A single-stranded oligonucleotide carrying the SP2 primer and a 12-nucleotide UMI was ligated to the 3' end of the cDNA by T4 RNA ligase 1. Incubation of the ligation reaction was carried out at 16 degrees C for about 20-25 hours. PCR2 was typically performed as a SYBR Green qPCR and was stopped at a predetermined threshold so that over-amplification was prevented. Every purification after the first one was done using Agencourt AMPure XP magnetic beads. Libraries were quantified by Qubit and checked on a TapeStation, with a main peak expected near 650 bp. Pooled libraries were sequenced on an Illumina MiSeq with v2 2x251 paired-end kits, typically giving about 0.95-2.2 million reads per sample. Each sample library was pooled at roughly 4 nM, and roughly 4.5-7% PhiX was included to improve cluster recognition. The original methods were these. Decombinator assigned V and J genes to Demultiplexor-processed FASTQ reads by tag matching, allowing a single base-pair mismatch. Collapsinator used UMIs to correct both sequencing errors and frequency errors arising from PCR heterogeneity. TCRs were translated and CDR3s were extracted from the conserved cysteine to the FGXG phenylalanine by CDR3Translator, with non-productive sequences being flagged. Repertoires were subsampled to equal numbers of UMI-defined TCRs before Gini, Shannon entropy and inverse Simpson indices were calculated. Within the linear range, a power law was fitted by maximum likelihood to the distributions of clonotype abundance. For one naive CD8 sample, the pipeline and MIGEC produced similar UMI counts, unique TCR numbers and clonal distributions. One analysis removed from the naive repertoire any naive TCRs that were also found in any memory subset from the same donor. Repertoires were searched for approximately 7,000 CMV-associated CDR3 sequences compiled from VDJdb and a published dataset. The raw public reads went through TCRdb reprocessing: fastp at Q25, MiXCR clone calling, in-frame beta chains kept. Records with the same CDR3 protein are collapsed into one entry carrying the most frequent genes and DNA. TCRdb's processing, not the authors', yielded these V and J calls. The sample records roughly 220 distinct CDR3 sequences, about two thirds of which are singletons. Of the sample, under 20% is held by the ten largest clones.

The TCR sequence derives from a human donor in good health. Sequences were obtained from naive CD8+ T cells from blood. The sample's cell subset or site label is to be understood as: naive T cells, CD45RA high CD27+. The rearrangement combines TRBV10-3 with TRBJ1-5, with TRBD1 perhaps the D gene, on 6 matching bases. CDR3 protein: CATKGTSSNQPQHF. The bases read TGTGCCACCAAGGGGACATCGAGCAATCAGCCCCAGCATTTT.